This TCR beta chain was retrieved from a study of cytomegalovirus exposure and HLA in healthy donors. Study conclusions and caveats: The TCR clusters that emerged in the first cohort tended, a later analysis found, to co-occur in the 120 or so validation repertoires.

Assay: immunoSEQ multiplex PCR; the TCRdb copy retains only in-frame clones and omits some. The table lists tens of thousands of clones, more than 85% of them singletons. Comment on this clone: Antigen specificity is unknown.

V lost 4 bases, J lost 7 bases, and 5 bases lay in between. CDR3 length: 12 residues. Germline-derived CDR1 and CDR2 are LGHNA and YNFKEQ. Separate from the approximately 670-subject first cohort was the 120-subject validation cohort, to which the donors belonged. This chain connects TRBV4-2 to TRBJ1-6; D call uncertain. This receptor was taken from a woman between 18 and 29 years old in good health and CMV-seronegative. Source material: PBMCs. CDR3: CASSRVNSPLHF. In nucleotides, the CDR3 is TGTGCCAGCAGCCGTGTAAATTCACCCCTCCACTTT.